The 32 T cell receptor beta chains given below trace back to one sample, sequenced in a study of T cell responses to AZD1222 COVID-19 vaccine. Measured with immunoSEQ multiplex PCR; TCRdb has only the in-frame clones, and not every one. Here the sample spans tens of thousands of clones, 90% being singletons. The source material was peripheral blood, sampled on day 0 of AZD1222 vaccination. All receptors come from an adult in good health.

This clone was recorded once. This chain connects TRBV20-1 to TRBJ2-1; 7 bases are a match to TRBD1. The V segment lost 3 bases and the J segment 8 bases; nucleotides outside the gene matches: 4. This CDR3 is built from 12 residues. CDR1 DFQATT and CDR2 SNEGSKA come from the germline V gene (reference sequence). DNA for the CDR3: TGCAGTGCTAGTAGTCAGGGGGATGAGCAGTTCTTC. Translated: CSASSQGDEQFF.

CDR3 protein: CASSLGQGGDGYTF. The CDR3 DNA reads TGTGCCAGCAGCCTAGGACAGGGCGGGGATGGCTACACCTTC. This chain joins TRBV5-8 and TRBJ1-2; TRBD1 matches 8 bases. Germline V CDR1 and CDR2: SGHTS, YDEGEE. V was clipped by 4 bases and J by 6 bases; unmatched bases: 8. The CDR3 is 14 amino acids.

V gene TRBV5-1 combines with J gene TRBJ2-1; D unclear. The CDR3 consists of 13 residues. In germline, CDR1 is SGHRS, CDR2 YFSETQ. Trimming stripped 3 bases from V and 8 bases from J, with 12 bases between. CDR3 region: CASSSSTGYEQFF. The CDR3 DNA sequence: TGCGCCAGCAGCTCCTCGACTGGGTATGAGCAGTTCTTC.

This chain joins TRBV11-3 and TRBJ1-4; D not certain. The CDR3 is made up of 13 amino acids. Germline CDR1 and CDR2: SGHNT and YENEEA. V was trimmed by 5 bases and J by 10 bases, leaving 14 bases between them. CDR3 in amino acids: CASSTLSQPKLFF. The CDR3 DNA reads TGTGCCAGCAGCACCCTATCCCAGCCAAAACTGTTTTTT.

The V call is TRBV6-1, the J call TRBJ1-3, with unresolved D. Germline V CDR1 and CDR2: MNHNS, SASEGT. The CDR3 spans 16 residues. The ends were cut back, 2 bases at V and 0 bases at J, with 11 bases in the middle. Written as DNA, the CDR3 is TGTGCCAGCAGTGAAATTCCGAGAAGCTCTGGAAACACCATATATTTT. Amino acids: CASSEIPRSSGNTIYF.

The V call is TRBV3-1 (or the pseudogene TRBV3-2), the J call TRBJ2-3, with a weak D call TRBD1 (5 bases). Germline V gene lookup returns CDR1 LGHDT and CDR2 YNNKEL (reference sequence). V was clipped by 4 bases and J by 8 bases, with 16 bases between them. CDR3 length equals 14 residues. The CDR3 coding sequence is TGTGCCAGCAGCCCAATAAGGGGTATAGGTACGCAGTATTTT. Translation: CASSPIRGIGTQYF.

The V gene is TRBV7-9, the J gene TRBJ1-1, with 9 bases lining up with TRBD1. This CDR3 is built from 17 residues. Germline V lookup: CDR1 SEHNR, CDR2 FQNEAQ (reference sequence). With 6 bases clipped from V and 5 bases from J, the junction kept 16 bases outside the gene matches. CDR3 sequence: CASSPTGAGQGKTEAFF. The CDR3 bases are TGTGCCAGCAGTCCTACCGGGGCGGGACAGGGTAAGACTGAAGCTTTCTTT. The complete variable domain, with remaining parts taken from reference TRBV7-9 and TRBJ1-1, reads DTGVSQNPRHKITKRGQNVTFRCDPISEHNRLYWYRQTLGQGPEFLTYFQNEAQLEKSRLLSDRFSAERPKGSFSTLEIQRTEQGDSAMYLCASSPTGAGQGKTEAFFGQGTRLTVV.

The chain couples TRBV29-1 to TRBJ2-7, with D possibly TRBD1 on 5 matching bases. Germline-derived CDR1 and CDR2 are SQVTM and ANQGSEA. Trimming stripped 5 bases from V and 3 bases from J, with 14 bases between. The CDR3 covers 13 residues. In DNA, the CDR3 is TGCAGCGTTCTCCCGACAGCTAGCTACGAGCAGTACTTC. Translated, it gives CSVLPTASYEQYF.

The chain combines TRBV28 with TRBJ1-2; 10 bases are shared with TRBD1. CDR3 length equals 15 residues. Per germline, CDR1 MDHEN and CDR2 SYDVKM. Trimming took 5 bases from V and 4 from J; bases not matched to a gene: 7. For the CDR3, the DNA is TGTGCCAGCAGTCCAGACAGGGGGCAGGTCTATGGCTACACCTTC. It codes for CASSPDRGQVYGYTF.

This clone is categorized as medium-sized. The CDR3 nucleotides read TGTGCCAGCAGCCTAGGACAGTACACTGAAGCTTTCTTT. Amino acid sequence: CASSLGQYTEAFF. The chain recombines TRBV5-4 with TRBJ1-1; possibly TRBD1 for D (6 bases). V lost 4 bases and J 3 bases, leaving 10 bases between the germline ends. The CDR3 loop spans 13 amino acids. In germline, CDR1 is SGHNT, CDR2 YYREEE (reference sequence).

In DNA, the CDR3 is TGTGCCTCCAGGGGGGGGTATAGCAATCAGCCCCAGCATTTT. Translation: CASRGGYSNQPQHF. The rearrangement joins TRBV6-6 to TRBJ1-5; 7 bases line up with TRBD1. V shed 11 bases and J 0 bases; nucleotides not matched to a gene: 7. CDR1 MNHNY and CDR2 SVGAGI come from the germline V gene (reference sequence). The CDR3 has 14 residues.

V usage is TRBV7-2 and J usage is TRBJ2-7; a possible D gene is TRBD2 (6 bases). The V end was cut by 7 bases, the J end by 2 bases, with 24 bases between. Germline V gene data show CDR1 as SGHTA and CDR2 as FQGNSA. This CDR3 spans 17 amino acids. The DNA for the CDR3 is TGTGCCAGCACCCCAAAATACAAAACGGGAGTCACCTACGAGCAGTACTTC. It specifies CASTPKYKTGVTYEQYF. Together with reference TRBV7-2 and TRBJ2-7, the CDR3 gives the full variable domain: GAGVSQSPSNKVTEKGKDVELRCDPISGHTALYWYRQSLGQGLEFLIYFQGNSAPDKSGLPSDRFSAERTGGSVSTLTIQRTQQEDSAVYLCASTPKYKTGVTYEQYFGPGTRLTVT.

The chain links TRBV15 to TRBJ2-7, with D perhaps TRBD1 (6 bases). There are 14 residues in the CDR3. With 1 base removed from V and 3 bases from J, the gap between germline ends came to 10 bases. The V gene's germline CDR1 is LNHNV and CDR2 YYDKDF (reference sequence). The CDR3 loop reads CATSRGDTGYEQYF. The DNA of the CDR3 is TGTGCCACCAGCAGAGGGGACACGGGCTACGAGCAGTACTTC. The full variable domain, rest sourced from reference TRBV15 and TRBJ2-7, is DAMVIQNPRYQVTQFGKPVTLSCSQTLNHNVMYWYQQKSSQAPKLLFHYYDKDFNNEADTPDNFQSRRPNTSFCFLDIRSPGLGDTAMYLCATSRGDTGYEQYFGPGTRLTVT.

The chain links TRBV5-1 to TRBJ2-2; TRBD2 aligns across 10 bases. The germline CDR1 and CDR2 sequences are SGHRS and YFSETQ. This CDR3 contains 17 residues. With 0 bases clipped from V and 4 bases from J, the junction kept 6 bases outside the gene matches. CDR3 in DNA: TGCGCCAGCAGCTTGGCCCCTTCTAGCGGGGGCACCGGGGAGCTGTTTTTT. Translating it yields CASSLAPSSGGTGELFF. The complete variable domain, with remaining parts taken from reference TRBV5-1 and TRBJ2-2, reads KAGVTQTPRYLIKTRGQQVTLSCSPISGHRSVSWYQQTPGQGLQFLFEYFSETQRNKGNFPGRFSGRQFSNSRSEMNVSTLELGDSALYLCASSLAPSSGGTGELFFGEGSRLTVL.

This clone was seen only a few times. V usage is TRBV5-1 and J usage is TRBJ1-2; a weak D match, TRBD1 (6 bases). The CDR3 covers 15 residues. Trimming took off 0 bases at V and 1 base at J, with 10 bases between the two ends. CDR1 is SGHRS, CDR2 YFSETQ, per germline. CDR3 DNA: TGCGCCAGCAGCTTGGAAGGGGGGTTTAACTATGGCTACACCTTC. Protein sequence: CASSLEGGFNYGYTF.

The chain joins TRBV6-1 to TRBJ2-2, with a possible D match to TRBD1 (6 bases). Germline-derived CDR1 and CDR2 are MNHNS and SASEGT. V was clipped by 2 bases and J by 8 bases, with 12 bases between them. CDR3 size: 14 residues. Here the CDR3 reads CASSEMGQRGELFF. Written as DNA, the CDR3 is TGTGCCAGCAGTGAAATGGGACAACGGGGGGAGCTGTTTTTT.

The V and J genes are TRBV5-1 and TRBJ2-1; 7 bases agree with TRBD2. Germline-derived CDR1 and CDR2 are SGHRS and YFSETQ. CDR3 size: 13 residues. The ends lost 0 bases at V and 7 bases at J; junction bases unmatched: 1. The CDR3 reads CASSLVSGNEQFF. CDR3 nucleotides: TGCGCCAGCAGCTTGGTTAGCGGGAATGAGCAGTTCTTC. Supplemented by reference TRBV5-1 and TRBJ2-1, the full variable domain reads KAGVTQTPRYLIKTRGQQVTLSCSPISGHRSVSWYQQTPGQGLQFLFEYFSETQRNKGNFPGRFSGRQFSNSRSEMNVSTLELGDSALYLCASSLVSGNEQFFGPGTRLTVL.

The CDR3 sequence: CASPPGHLNYGYTF. Written as DNA, the CDR3 is TGCGCCAGCCCGCCGGGACACCTTAACTATGGCTACACCTTC. The chain has TRBV10-1 and TRBJ1-2; a possible D gene is TRBD1 (6 bases). The CDR3 length is 14 residues. V was trimmed by 8 bases and J by 1 base, leaving 14 bases between them. From germline, CDR1 is WNHNN and CDR2 SYGVQD (reference sequence).

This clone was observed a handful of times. In DNA form, the CDR3 reads TGTGCCAGCAGAGCGGGACATATGAGCTCTGGGGCCAACGTCCTGACTTTC. It is translated as CASRAGHMSSGANVLTF. The chain couples TRBV2 to TRBJ2-6; perhaps TRBD2 as D (7 bases). This CDR3 region has 17 residues. The ends were cut back, 6 bases at V and 0 bases at J, with 15 bases in the middle. CDR1 is SNHLY and CDR2 is FYNNEI in the germline V gene.

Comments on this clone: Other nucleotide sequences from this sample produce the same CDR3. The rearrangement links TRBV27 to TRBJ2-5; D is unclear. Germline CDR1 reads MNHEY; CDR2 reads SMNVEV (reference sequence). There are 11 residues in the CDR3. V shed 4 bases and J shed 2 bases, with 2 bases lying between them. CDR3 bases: TGTGCCAGCAGTTCTCAAGAGACCCAGTACTTC. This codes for CASSSQETQYF.

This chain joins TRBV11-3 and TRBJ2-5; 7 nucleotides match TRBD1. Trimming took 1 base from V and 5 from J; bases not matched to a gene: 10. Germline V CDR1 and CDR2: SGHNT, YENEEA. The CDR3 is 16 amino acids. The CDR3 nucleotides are TGTGCCAGCAGCTTAGGGGCATCGACAGGGTGGGAGACCCAGTACTTC. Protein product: CASSLGASTGWETQYF.

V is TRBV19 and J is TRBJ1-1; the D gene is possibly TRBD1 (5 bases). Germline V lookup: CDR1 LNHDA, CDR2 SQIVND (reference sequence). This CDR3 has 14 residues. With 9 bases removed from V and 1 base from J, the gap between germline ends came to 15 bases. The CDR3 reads CASDVGGWNTEAFF. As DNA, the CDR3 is TGTGCCAGCGACGTGGGGGGATGGAACACTGAAGCTTTCTTT. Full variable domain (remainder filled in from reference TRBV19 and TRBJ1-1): DGGITQSPKYLFRKEGQNVTLSCEQNLNHDAMYWYRQDPGQGLRLIYYSQIVNDFQKGDIAEGYSVSREKKESFPLTVTSAQKNPTAFYLCASDVGGWNTEAFFGQGTRLTVV.

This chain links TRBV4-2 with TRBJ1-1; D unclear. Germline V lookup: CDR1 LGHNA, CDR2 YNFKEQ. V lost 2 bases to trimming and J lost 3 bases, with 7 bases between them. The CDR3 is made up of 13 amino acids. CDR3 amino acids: CASSQFPDTEAFF. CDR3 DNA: TGTGCCAGCAGCCAATTTCCTGACACTGAAGCTTTCTTT.

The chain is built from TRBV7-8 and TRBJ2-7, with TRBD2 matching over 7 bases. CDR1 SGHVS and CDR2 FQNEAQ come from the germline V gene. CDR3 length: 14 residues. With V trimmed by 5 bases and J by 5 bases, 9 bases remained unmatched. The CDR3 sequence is CASSRGGGGDEQYF. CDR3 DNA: TGTGCCAGCAGCCGGGGCGGGGGAGGCGACGAGCAGTACTTC.

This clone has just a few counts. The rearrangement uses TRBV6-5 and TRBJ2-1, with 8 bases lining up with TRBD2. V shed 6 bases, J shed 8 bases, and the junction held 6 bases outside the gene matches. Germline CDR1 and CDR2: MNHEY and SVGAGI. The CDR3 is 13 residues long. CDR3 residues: CASSHRGGDEQFF. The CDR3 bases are TGTGCCAGCAGCCACCGGGGGGGCGATGAGCAGTTCTTC.

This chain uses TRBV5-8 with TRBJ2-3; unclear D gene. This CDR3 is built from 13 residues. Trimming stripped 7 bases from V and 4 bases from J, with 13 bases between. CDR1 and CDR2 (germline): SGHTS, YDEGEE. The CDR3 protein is CASRQTGADTQYF. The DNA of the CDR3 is TGTGCCAGCCGCCAAACTGGTGCAGATACGCAGTATTTT.

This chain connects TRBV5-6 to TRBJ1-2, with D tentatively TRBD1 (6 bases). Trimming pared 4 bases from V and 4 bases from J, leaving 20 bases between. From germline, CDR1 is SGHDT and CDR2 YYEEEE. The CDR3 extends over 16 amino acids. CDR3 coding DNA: TGTGCCAGCAGCCCAACCGGGACACTTCGCGTCTATGGCTACACCTTC. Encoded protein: CASSPTGTLRVYGYTF.

In DNA form, the CDR3 reads TGTGCCAGCAGCTCCCCCGGGGGCCCGGGGAATTCACCCCTCCACTTT. Its translation is CASSSPGGPGNSPLHF. V gene TRBV27 combines with J gene TRBJ1-6; weak D call: TRBD1 (6 bases). Germline values: CDR1 MNHEY, CDR2 SMNVEV (reference sequence). This CDR3 is built from 16 residues. V was trimmed by 6 bases and J by 7 bases, leaving 19 bases between them.

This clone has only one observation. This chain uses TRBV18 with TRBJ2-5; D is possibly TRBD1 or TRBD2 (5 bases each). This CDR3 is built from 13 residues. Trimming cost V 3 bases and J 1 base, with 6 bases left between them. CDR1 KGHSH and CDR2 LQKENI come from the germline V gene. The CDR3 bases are TGTGCCAGCTCACCGGGGGTCCAAGAGACCCAGTACTTC. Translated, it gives CASSPGVQETQYF. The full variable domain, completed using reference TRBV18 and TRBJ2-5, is NAGVMQNPRHLVRRRGQEARLRCSPMKGHSHVYWYRQLPEEGLKFMVYLQKENIIDESGMPKERFSAEFPKEGPSILRIQQVVRGDSAAYFCASSPGVQETQYFGPGTRLLVL.

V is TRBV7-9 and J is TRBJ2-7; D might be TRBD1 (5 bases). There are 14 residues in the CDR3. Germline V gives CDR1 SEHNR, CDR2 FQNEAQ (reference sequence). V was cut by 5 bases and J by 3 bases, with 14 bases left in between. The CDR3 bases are TGTGCCAGCAGCCCTCCCAGACAGTTCTACGAGCAGTACTTC. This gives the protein CASSPPRQFYEQYF.

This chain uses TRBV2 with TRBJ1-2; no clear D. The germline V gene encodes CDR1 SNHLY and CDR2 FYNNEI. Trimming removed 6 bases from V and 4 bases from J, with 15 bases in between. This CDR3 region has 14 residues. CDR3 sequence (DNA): TGTGCCAGCAGAAGGGCTTCATCAGTCTATGGCTACACCTTC. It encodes CASRRASSVYGYTF. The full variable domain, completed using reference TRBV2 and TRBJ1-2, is EPEVTQTPSHQVTQMGQEVILRCVPISNHLYFYWYRQILGQKVEFLVSFYNNEISEKSEIFDDQFSVERPDGSNFTLKIRSTKLEDSAMYFCASRRASSVYGYTFGSGTRLTVV.

CDR3 DNA: TGTGCCAGCACCCCGACAGGGGCGCTTGAAGCTTTCTTT. It specifies CASTPTGALEAFF. The chain is built from TRBV25-1 and TRBJ1-1; the match to TRBD1 covers 8 bases. The CDR3 extends over 13 amino acids. Per germline, CDR1 MGHDK and CDR2 SYGVNS. V lost 7 bases, J lost 7 bases, and 8 bases stayed unmatched.